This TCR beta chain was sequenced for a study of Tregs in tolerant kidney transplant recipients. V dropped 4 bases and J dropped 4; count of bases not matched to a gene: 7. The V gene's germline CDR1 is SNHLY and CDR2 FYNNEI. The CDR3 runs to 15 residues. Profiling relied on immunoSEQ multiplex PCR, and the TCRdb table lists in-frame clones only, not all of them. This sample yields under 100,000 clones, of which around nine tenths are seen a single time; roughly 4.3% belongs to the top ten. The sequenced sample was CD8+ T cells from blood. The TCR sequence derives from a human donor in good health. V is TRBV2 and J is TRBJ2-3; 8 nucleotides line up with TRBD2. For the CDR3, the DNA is TGTGCCAGCAGTGGTAGTTGGCGGGAGGCAGATACGCAGTATTTT. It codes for CASSGSWREADTQYF.